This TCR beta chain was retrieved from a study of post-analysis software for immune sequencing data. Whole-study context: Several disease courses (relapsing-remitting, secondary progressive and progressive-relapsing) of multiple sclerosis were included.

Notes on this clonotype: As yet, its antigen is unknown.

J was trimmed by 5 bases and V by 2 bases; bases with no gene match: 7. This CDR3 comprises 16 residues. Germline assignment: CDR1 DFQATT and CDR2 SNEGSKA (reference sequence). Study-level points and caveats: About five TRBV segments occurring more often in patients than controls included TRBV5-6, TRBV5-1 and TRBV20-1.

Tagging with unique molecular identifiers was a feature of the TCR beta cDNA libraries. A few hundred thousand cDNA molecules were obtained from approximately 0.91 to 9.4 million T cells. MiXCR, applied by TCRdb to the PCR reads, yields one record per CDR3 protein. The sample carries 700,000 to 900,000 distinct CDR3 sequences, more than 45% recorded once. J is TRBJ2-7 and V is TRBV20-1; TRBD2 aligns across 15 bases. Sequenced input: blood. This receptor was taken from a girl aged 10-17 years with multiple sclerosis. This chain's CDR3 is CSARPGLAGGTDEQYF. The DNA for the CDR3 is TGCAGTGCTAGACCCGGACTAGCGGGAGGGACTGACGAGCAGTACTTC.